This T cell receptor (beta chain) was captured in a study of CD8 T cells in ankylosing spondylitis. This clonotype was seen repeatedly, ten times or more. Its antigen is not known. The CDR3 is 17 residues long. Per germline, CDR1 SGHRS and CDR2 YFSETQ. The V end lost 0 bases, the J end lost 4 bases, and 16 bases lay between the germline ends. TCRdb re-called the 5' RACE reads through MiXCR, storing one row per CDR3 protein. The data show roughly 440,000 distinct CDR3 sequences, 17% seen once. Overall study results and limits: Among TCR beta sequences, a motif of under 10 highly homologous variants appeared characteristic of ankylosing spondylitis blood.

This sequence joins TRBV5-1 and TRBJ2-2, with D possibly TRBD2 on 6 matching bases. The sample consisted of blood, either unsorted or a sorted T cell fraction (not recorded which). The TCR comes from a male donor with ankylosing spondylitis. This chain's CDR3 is CASSLAPGLTLTGELFF. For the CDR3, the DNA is TGCGCCAGCAGCTTGGCCCCCGGACTAACACTCACCGGGGAGCTGTTTTTT.